These 27 T cell receptor beta chains came from one sample sequenced in a study of shared clonotypes between healthy human individuals. Sequencing used immunoSEQ multiplex PCR; TCRdb keeps in-frame clones, though not all of them. The sample consists of some 1,100,000 clones, about 84% of them appearing once. Sequenced sample: memory CD4+ T cells from PBMCs. Subset defined: CD45RA-negative fraction. The source is a man aged 18 to 29 in good health. Some clones in this sample may be carry-over from other donors' samples.

CDR3 loop: CASSFGGRRGQPQHF. The CDR3 DNA reads TGTGCCAGCAGTTTCGGGGGGCGCCGGGGTCAGCCCCAGCATTTT. The chain is built from TRBV27 and TRBJ1-5; D possibly corresponds to TRBD1 (6 bases). The CDR3 consists of 15 residues. The V and J ends lost 3 bases and 6 bases respectively, with 15 bases between them. Germline CDR1 reads MNHEY; CDR2 reads SMNVEV (reference sequence).

This clone has at least ten counts. The genes are TRBV11-1 and TRBJ1-1; D unresolved. V dropped 1 base and J dropped 3 bases, with 6 bases sitting between them. The CDR3 sequence is 13 residues long. The V gene's germline CDR1 is SGHAT and CDR2 FQDESV (reference sequence). The CDR3 DNA follows: TGTGCCAGCAGCTTAGTCCGGCACACTGAAGCTTTCTTT. The encoded protein is CASSLVRHTEAFF. Drawing the rest from reference TRBV11-1 and TRBJ1-1, the complete variable domain is EAEVAQSPRYKITEKSQAVAFWCDPISGHATLYWYRQILGQGPELLVQFQDESVVDDSQLPKDRFSAERLKGVDSTLKIQPAELGDSAMYLCASSLVRHTEAFFGQGTRLTVV.

This clone is a singleton in its sample. The chain joins TRBV5-4 to TRBJ2-2; D is ambiguous. Trimming took 4 bases from V and 0 from J, leaving 10 bases between them. This CDR3 is 15 amino acids long. Looked up from germline, CDR1 is SGHNT and CDR2 is YYREEE (reference sequence). The CDR3 coding sequence is TGTGCCAGCAGCCCCCCGCCTCCGAACACCGGGGAGCTGTTTTTT. Amino acids: CASSPPPPNTGELFF.

The chain employs TRBV5-1 and TRBJ1-2; TRBD1 might be the D (5 bases). Germline V CDR1 and CDR2: SGHRS, YFSETQ. The CDR3 sequence is 15 residues long. V lost 3 bases and J 4 bases, leaving 16 bases between the germline ends. In DNA, the CDR3 is TGCGCCAGCAGCTACGGGCCAGGGAGTAGCTATGGCTACACCTTC. It yields the protein CASSYGPGSSYGYTF. Complete variable domain (other parts from reference TRBV5-1 and TRBJ1-2): KAGVTQTPRYLIKTRGQQVTLSCSPISGHRSVSWYQQTPGQGLQFLFEYFSETQRNKGNFPGRFSGRQFSNSRSEMNVSTLELGDSALYLCASSYGPGSSYGYTFGSGTRLTVV.

The chain uses TRBV5-1 and TRBJ1-2, with D perhaps matching TRBD1 (6 bases). Germline CDR1 SGHRS, CDR2 YFSETQ. V lost 2 bases to trimming and J lost 2 bases, with 10 bases between them. CDR3 length: 14 amino acids. CDR3 residues: CASSFQGFNYGYTF. CDR3 nucleotides: TGCGCCAGCAGCTTCCAGGGGTTCAACTATGGCTACACCTTC.

The genes are TRBV6-1 and TRBJ1-1; D gene ambiguous. V lost 5 bases and J lost 0, with 10 bases in between. Germline V gene data show CDR1 as MNHNS and CDR2 as SASEGT. CDR3 length equals 14 residues. CDR3 in DNA: TGTGCCAGCAGTCTCCGGGTCCTGAACACTGAAGCTTTCTTT. Its protein product is CASSLRVLNTEAFF.

The V call is TRBV6-6, the J call TRBJ2-5; 12 bases agree with TRBD1. CDR1 and CDR2 from the germline V gene are MNHNY and SVGAGI (reference sequence). V shed 5 bases, J shed 5 bases, and the junction held 9 bases outside the gene matches. The CDR3 covers 16 residues. Written as DNA, the CDR3 is TGTGCCAGCAGTCGGAACCGGGACAGGGGGCGGGAGACCCAGTACTTC. This sequence encodes CASSRNRDRGRETQYF.

The chain has TRBV6-1 and TRBJ2-7; 8 bases are shared with TRBD1. The CDR3 totals 12 residues. The V and J ends lost 7 bases and 5 bases, in that order; junction bases with no gene match: 4. In germline, CDR1 is MNHNS, CDR2 SASEGT. CDR3 DNA: TGTGCCAGCACCCGACAGGGGAACGAGCAGTACTTC. Its protein is CASTRQGNEQYF.

The rearrangement uses TRBV7-2 and TRBJ2-3; no definite D call. The CDR3 is made up of 14 amino acids. V was trimmed by 1 base and J by 3 bases, leaving 8 bases between them. CDR1 and CDR2 from the germline V gene are SGHTA and FQGNSA. As DNA, the CDR3 is TGTGCCAGCAGCTTAGATTTCGGGACAGATACGCAGTATTTT. It yields the protein CASSLDFGTDTQYF. The variable domain in full, completed from reference TRBV7-2 and TRBJ2-3, reads GAGVSQSPSNKVTEKGKDVELRCDPISGHTALYWYRQSLGQGLEFLIYFQGNSAPDKSGLPSDRFSAERTGGSVSTLTIQRTQQEDSAVYLCASSLDFGTDTQYFGPGTRLTVL.

In DNA form, the CDR3 reads TGTGCCAGCTCACCACAAGGACAGGGGGGTGGCACTGAAGCTTTCTTT. Amino acid sequence: CASSPQGQGGGTEAFF. The rearrangement uses TRBV18 and TRBJ1-1, with TRBD1 identical over 10 bases. Unmatched junction bases numbered 6, after V lost 1 base and J lost 4 bases. This CDR3 has 16 residues. Looked up from germline, CDR1 is KGHSH and CDR2 is LQKENI.

This clone appeared a single time. The chain recombines TRBV7-9 with TRBJ1-3; D is uncertain. CDR1 and CDR2 from the germline V gene are SEHNR and FQNEAQ (reference sequence). The CDR3 is 13 residues long. The ends were cut back, 11 bases at V and 4 bases at J, with 15 bases in the middle. In nucleotides, the CDR3 is TGTGCCGGACTTAGGGCGGAGGGAAACACCATATATTTT. Translating it yields CAGLRAEGNTIYF.

The chain is built from TRBV5-1 and TRBJ2-1; 7 positions match TRBD2. CDR3 length: 16 amino acids. CDR1 is SGHRS, CDR2 YFSETQ, per germline. V shed 5 bases and J 2 bases; nucleotides not matched to a gene: 10. Written as DNA, the CDR3 is TGCGCCAGCAGATACCAAGCGGGAATCCCCTACAATGAGCAGTTCTTC. Its protein is CASRYQAGIPYNEQFF.

The chain has TRBV15 and TRBJ2-5; D perhaps matches TRBD1 (6 bases). The V gene lost 1 base and the J gene lost 1 base, with 13 bases spanning the gap. Per germline, CDR1 LNHNV and CDR2 YYDKDF (reference sequence). This CDR3 spans 16 amino acids. The CDR3 nucleotides read TGTGCCACCAGCAGAGGCCTTAGGGGGTTCCAAGAGACCCAGTACTTC. Encoded protein: CATSRGLRGFQETQYF.

This clone has only one observation. This rearrangement joins TRBV2 to TRBJ2-5; tentatively, D is TRBD2 (6 bases). CDR1 SNHLY and CDR2 FYNNEI come from the germline V gene. The CDR3 consists of 13 residues. The V end was cut by 6 bases, the J end by 5 bases, with 13 bases between. The CDR3 coding sequence is TGTGCCAGCAGAACTAGGGCGGGGGAGACCCAGTACTTC. Translation gives CASRTRAGETQYF.

This chain joins TRBV13 and TRBJ2-1; D is uncertain. CDR1 is PRHDT, CDR2 FYEKMQ, per germline (reference sequence). The CDR3 sequence is 15 residues long. Deletions cut 0 bases from V and 2 bases from J, with 8 bases between. CDR3 in amino acids: CASSLGGAAYNEQFF. The CDR3, as DNA: TGTGCCAGCAGCTTAGGGGGCGCCGCCTACAATGAGCAGTTCTTC.

The chain is built from TRBV6-5 and TRBJ1-2; possible D gene TRBD1, 5 bases. The CDR3 contains 15 residues. The ends were cut back, 6 bases at V and 0 bases at J, with 14 bases in the middle. Germline loops: CDR1 MNHEY, CDR2 SVGAGI. CDR3 loop: CASRDPGRANYGYTF. CDR3 DNA sequence: TGTGCCAGCAGAGATCCAGGGAGAGCTAACTATGGCTACACCTTC.

This chain joins TRBV7-2 and TRBJ2-7, with a possible D match to TRBD2 (7 bases). The germline V and J ends were trimmed by 5 bases and 2 bases, with 16 bases remaining between them. CDR3 length: 15 residues. The V gene's germline CDR1 is SGHTA and CDR2 FQGNSA. In DNA, the CDR3 is TGTGCCAGCAGCGCAGGGGCTAGCGGTACCTACGAGCAGTACTTC. This encodes CASSAGASGTYEQYF. The full variable domain, completed using reference TRBV7-2 and TRBJ2-7, is GAGVSQSPSNKVTEKGKDVELRCDPISGHTALYWYRQSLGQGLEFLIYFQGNSAPDKSGLPSDRFSAERTGGSVSTLTIQRTQQEDSAVYLCASSAGASGTYEQYFGPGTRLTVT.

This chain joins TRBV10-3 and TRBJ2-7; the D is unclear. V lost 0 bases, J lost 4 bases, and 7 bases lay in between. The CDR3 loop spans 13 amino acids. Per germline, CDR1 ENHRY and CDR2 SYGVKD. The CDR3 region is CAISESAAYEQYF. The CDR3 DNA follows: TGTGCCATCAGTGAGTCGGCAGCATACGAGCAGTACTTC.

A note on this clone: Other DNA sequences of this sample code for an identical CDR3. The chain couples TRBV9 to TRBJ2-3; no clear D gene. V gave up 2 bases and J gave up 2 bases, with 6 bases separating them. The CDR3 consists of 13 residues. Germline V gene lookup returns CDR1 SGDLS and CDR2 YYNGEE. CDR3 loop: CASSVVPTDTQYF. The CDR3 nucleotides read TGTGCCAGCAGCGTGGTTCCCACAGATACGCAGTATTTT.

The V call is TRBV10-3, the J call TRBJ1-1; TRBD1 might be the D (5 bases). Deletions cut 4 bases from V and 3 bases from J, with 9 bases between. The germline V gene encodes CDR1 ENHRY and CDR2 SYGVKD. The CDR3 has 13 residues. The CDR3: CAISAGWDTEAFF. For the CDR3, the DNA is TGTGCCATCAGTGCAGGGTGGGACACTGAAGCTTTCTTT.

The V gene is TRBV15, the J gene TRBJ2-5; TRBD2 aligns across 7 bases. The germline V gene has CDR1 LNHNV and CDR2 YYDKDF (reference sequence). Unmatched junction bases numbered 11, after V lost 5 bases and J lost 5 bases. This CDR3 is built from 15 residues. CDR3 DNA sequence: TGTGCCACCAGCGAACGGGGGGAGCCGTGGGAGACCCAGTACTTC. It encodes CATSERGEPWETQYF.

There are many counts of this clone. The chain links TRBV28 to TRBJ1-4; no firm D call. The CDR3 sequence is 13 residues long. V was cut by 5 bases and J by 17 bases, with 21 bases left in between. The germline V gene encodes CDR1 MDHEN and CDR2 SYDVKM. DNA for the CDR3: TGTGCCAGCAGTGCCACACTTTCCCTTATCGCCTTTTTT. Translation: CASSATLSLIAFF.

The chain employs TRBV27 and TRBJ2-1, with D uncertain. V shed 3 bases and J shed 15 bases, with 21 bases lying between them. Germline V gene lookup returns CDR1 MNHEY and CDR2 SMNVEV (reference sequence). The CDR3 loop spans 14 amino acids. The CDR3 loop is CASSFLSGSSALFF. The CDR3 DNA reads as TGTGCCAGCAGTTTCCTCTCTGGAAGCTCAGCTCTGTTCTTC.

The chain recombines TRBV5-1 with TRBJ1-1, with 7 bases that match TRBD1. There are 13 residues in the CDR3. CDR1 is SGHRS and CDR2 is YFSETQ in the germline V gene. Losses at the gene ends were 2 bases for V and 8 bases for J; bases not matched to a gene: 6. The CDR3 DNA follows: TGCGCCAGCAGCTTCCGACAGGGCGGCGAAGCTTTCTTT. Translation gives CASSFRQGGEAFF.

The CDR3 coding sequence is TGTGCCAGCAGTTACTTCGGGGAGGGAATAGAAAAACTGTTTTTT. It encodes CASSYFGEGIEKLFF. V and J are TRBV6-6 and TRBJ1-4; D uncertain. Germline lookup yields CDR1 MNHNY and CDR2 SVGAGI (reference sequence). The CDR3 runs 15 residues. V was trimmed by 1 base and J by 8 bases, leaving 14 bases between them.

Of note for this clone: At the DNA level, this CDR3 is encoded by other sequences in the same sample as well. V usage is TRBV28 and J usage is TRBJ2-7; D is ambiguous. This CDR3 has 13 amino acids. V was cut by 3 bases and J by 2 bases, with 8 bases left in between. Germline V gene lookup returns CDR1 MDHEN and CDR2 SYDVKM. The CDR3 nucleotides are TGTGCCAGCAGTTTGAACGGGCCCTACGAGCAGTACTTC. It encodes CASSLNGPYEQYF. Combining the CDR3 with reference TRBV28 and TRBJ2-7 gives the whole variable domain DVKVTQSSRYLVKRTGEKVFLECVQDMDHENMFWYRQDPGLGLRLIYFSYDVKMKEKGDIPEGYSVSREKKERFSLILESASTNQTSMYLCASSLNGPYEQYFGPGTRLTVT.

Points on this clone: Other DNA sequences in this sample translate to the same CDR3. The DNA of the CDR3 is TGTGCCAGCAGTTACTCCTCCCCTAGGAGTGAGCAGTTCTTC. Residues: CASSYSSPRSEQFF. The rearrangement links TRBV6-5 to TRBJ2-1; no reliable D call. Germline CDR1 is MNHEY and CDR2 is SVGAGI. Trimming pared 0 bases from V and 9 bases from J, leaving 12 bases between. The CDR3 has 14 residues.